This is a list of T cell receptor beta chains from one sample in a study of T cell responses to AZD1222 COVID-19 vaccine. Assay: immunoSEQ multiplex PCR; the TCRdb copy retains only in-frame clones and omits some. The repertoire includes 130,000 or so clones, over 90% of them detected once, and more than 0.8% sits in the top ten. Sequences were derived from peripheral blood, sampled on day 0 of MenACWY control vaccination. The receptors were gathered from an adult in good health. CDR3s include the opening cysteine and the closing phenylalanine or tryptophan. A D gene is named only where the DNA matches it firmly. Size is stated for part of the rows, as once, few or many counts, or as a class when the clone is expanded.

J gene: TRBJ1-1
D gene: NA
V gene: TRBV2
clone size: NA
CDR3 protein: CASSGIRGGTEAFF
CDR3 DNA: TGTGCCAGCAGCGGTATCAGGGGAGGGACTGAAGCTTTCTTT

J gene: TRBJ2-1
D gene: TRBD1
V gene: TRBV7-9
clone size: NA
CDR3 protein: CASSTTGVTYNEQFF
CDR3 DNA: TGTGCCAGCAGTACAACAGGGGTTACCTACAATGAGCAGTTCTTC

J gene: TRBJ1-5
D gene: NA
V gene: TRBV7-2
clone size: NA
CDR3 protein: CASSFGGLGQPQHF
CDR3 DNA: TGTGCCAGCAGCTTTGGAGGGCTCGGGCAGCCCCAGCATTTT

J gene: TRBJ1-3
D gene: NA
V gene: TRBV27
clone size: NA
CDR3 protein: CASSELGASSGNTIYF
CDR3 DNA: TGTGCCAGCAGTGAATTGGGGGCCTCCTCTGGAAACACCATATATTTT

J gene: TRBJ1-4
D gene: NA
V gene: TRBV4-3
clone size: NA
CDR3 protein: CASSQGPSNEKLFF
CDR3 DNA: TGCGCCAGCAGCCAAGGACCGAGTAATGAAAAACTGTTTTTT

J gene: TRBJ2-1
D gene: NA
V gene: TRBV19
clone size: NA
CDR3 protein: CASSSYNEQFF
CDR3 DNA: TGTGCCAGTAGCTCCTACAATGAGCAGTTCTTC

J gene: TRBJ2-1
D gene: NA
V gene: TRBV6-4
clone size: once
CDR3 protein: CASSESTGSYNEQFF
CDR3 DNA: TGTGCCAGCAGTGAATCGACAGGTTCCTACAATGAGCAGTTCTTC

J gene: TRBJ1-1
D gene: TRBD1
V gene: TRBV5-5
clone size: once
CDR3 protein: CASSLEDYWTGETEAFF
CDR3 DNA: TGTGCCAGCAGCTTGGAGGATTACTGGACAGGGGAAACTGAAGCTTTCTTT

J gene: TRBJ2-2
D gene: NA
V gene: TRBV9
clone size: NA
CDR3 protein: CASSVGSGDTGELFF
CDR3 DNA: TGTGCCAGCAGCGTAGGTAGCGGCGACACCGGGGAGCTGTTTTTT

J gene: TRBJ1-2
D gene: NA
V gene: TRBV6-5
clone size: once
CDR3 protein: CASSFSGTLNRGYTF
CDR3 DNA: TGTGCCAGCAGTTTCTCCGGGACACTCAACCGCGGCTACACCTTC

J gene: TRBJ2-3
D gene: NA
V gene: TRBV7-9
clone size: NA
CDR3 protein: CASSSGLQAQYF
CDR3 DNA: TGTGCCAGCAGCTCCGGACTCCAGGCGCAGTATTTT

J gene: TRBJ2-3
D gene: TRBD2
V gene: TRBV25-1
clone size: NA
CDR3 protein: CASSPSGSDTQYF
CDR3 DNA: TGTGCCAGCAGTCCTAGCGGGTCAGATACGCAGTATTTT

J gene: TRBJ2-7
D gene: NA
V gene: TRBV11-2
clone size: NA
CDR3 protein: CASSFSGGPDYEQYF
CDR3 DNA: TGTGCCAGCAGCTTTTCCGGAGGGCCGGACTACGAGCAGTACTTC

J gene: TRBJ1-1
D gene: NA
V gene: TRBV7-7
clone size: NA
CDR3 protein: CASSPLLGEVTEAFF
CDR3 DNA: TGTGCCAGCAGCCCCCTTCTGGGGGAAGTTACTGAAGCTTTCTTT

J gene: TRBJ1-6
D gene: NA
V gene: TRBV18
clone size: NA
CDR3 protein: CASSSGSWTYNSPLHF
CDR3 DNA: TGTGCCAGCTCATCTGGGAGCTGGACCTATAATTCACCCCTCCACTTT

J gene: TRBJ1-4
D gene: NA
V gene: TRBV28
clone size: NA
CDR3 protein: CASSLSWTEKLFF
CDR3 DNA: TGTGCCAGCAGTTTATCCTGGACAGAAAAACTGTTTTTT

J gene: TRBJ1-6
D gene: NA
V gene: TRBV14
clone size: NA
CDR3 protein: CASSQGRNSPLHF
CDR3 DNA: TGTGCCAGCAGCCAAGGGCGGAATTCACCCCTCCACTTT

J gene: TRBJ1-2
D gene: NA
V gene: TRBV25-1
clone size: NA
CDR3 protein: CASSELRNSNYGYTF
CDR3 DNA: TGTGCCAGCAGTGAGTTGAGGAATTCCAACTATGGCTACACCTTC

J gene: TRBJ2-1
D gene: NA
V gene: TRBV7-9
clone size: NA
CDR3 protein: CASSLAQNEQFF
CDR3 DNA: TGTGCCAGCAGCTTAGCACAGAATGAGCAGTTCTTC

J gene: TRBJ1-2
D gene: NA
V gene: TRBV5-4
clone size: NA
CDR3 protein: CASSPTGVSGYTF
CDR3 DNA: TGTGCCAGCAGCCCCACGGGGGTCTCTGGCTACACCTTC

J gene: TRBJ1-2
D gene: TRBD1
V gene: TRBV2
clone size: NA
CDR3 protein: CASSDQGAFFGYTF
CDR3 DNA: TGTGCCAGCAGTGACCAGGGGGCGTTTTTTGGCTACACCTTC

J gene: TRBJ1-3
D gene: NA
V gene: TRBV9
clone size: once
CDR3 protein: CASTGTQRALRLGWSGNTIYF
CDR3 DNA: TGTGCCAGCACCGGTACCCAGAGGGCCCTCCGCTTAGGCTGGTCTGGAAACACCATATATTTT

J gene: TRBJ1-1
D gene: NA
V gene: TRBV14
clone size: NA
CDR3 protein: CASSQVQGYTEAFF
CDR3 DNA: TGTGCCAGCAGCCAAGTTCAGGGCTACACTGAAGCTTTCTTT

J gene: TRBJ1-3
D gene: TRBD1
V gene: TRBV7-9
clone size: NA
CDR3 protein: CASSFRTGPGNTIYF
CDR3 DNA: TGTGCCAGCAGCTTTAGGACAGGGCCTGGAAACACCATATATTTT

J gene: TRBJ2-5
D gene: TRBD1
V gene: TRBV5-1
clone size: NA
CDR3 protein: CASSLGQGALQETQYF
CDR3 DNA: TGCGCCAGCAGCTTGGGACAGGGGGCACTCCAAGAGACCCAGTACTTC

J gene: TRBJ1-2
D gene: NA
V gene: TRBV29-1
clone size: NA
CDR3 protein: CSVSPSGRGHGYTF
CDR3 DNA: TGCAGCGTTTCGCCCTCTGGCAGGGGCCATGGCTACACCTTC

J gene: TRBJ2-7
D gene: NA
V gene: TRBV5-1
clone size: NA
CDR3 protein: CASSVQALSYEQYF
CDR3 DNA: TGCGCCAGCAGCGTACAGGCCCTCTCCTACGAGCAGTACTTC

J gene: TRBJ1-2
D gene: TRBD1
V gene: TRBV19
clone size: NA
CDR3 protein: CASSRTGGWWNGYTF
CDR3 DNA: TGTGCCAGTAGTAGGACAGGGGGCTGGTGGAATGGCTACACCTTC

J gene: TRBJ1-5
D gene: TRBD1
V gene: TRBV18
clone size: NA
CDR3 protein: CASTGTANQPQHF
CDR3 DNA: TGTGCCAGTACTGGGACAGCCAATCAGCCCCAGCATTTT

J gene: TRBJ1-2
D gene: TRBD1
V gene: TRBV5-6
clone size: NA
CDR3 protein: CASTRTGKLTNYGYTF
CDR3 DNA: TGTGCCAGCACCAGGACAGGAAAGCTTACTAACTATGGCTACACCTTC

J gene: TRBJ1-1
D gene: NA
V gene: TRBV4-1
clone size: NA
CDR3 protein: CASSQSRVGLNTEAFF
CDR3 DNA: TGCGCCAGCAGCCAATCCAGGGTGGGCCTGAACACTGAAGCTTTCTTT

J gene: TRBJ2-3
D gene: NA
V gene: TRBV4-3
clone size: NA
CDR3 protein: CASSQGSGNTDTQYF
CDR3 DNA: TGCGCCAGCAGCCAAGGTAGCGGCAACACAGATACGCAGTATTTT

J gene: TRBJ1-2
D gene: TRBD1
V gene: TRBV7-9
clone size: once
CDR3 protein: CASSSRTGGSGYTF
CDR3 DNA: TGTGCCAGCAGCTCCCGGACAGGGGGAAGTGGCTACACCTTC

J gene: TRBJ2-1
D gene: NA
V gene: TRBV19
clone size: NA
CDR3 protein: CASSIDRKDFGEQFF
CDR3 DNA: TGTGCCAGTAGTATAGATCGGAAAGACTTTGGTGAGCAGTTCTTC

J gene: TRBJ1-6
D gene: TRBD1
V gene: TRBV28
clone size: NA
CDR3 protein: CASSTGVWPPLHF
CDR3 DNA: TGTGCCAGCAGTACAGGGGTTTGGCCACCCCTCCACTTT

J gene: TRBJ1-5
D gene: TRBD1
V gene: TRBV19
clone size: NA
CDR3 protein: CASSQTGYGNQPQHF
CDR3 DNA: TGTGCCAGTAGCCAGACAGGGTACGGCAATCAGCCCCAGCATTTT

J gene: TRBJ1-1
D gene: TRBD1
V gene: TRBV29-1
clone size: once
CDR3 protein: CSVDLRQGVTEAFF
CDR3 DNA: TGCAGCGTTGACTTACGGCAGGGGGTGACCGAAGCTTTCTTT

J gene: TRBJ2-2
D gene: NA
V gene: TRBV6-5
clone size: NA
CDR3 protein: CASSSSGHTGELFF
CDR3 DNA: TGTGCCAGCAGTTCTTCAGGTCACACCGGGGAGCTGTTTTTT

J gene: TRBJ2-7
D gene: NA
V gene: TRBV6-1
clone size: NA
CDR3 protein: CASSELFRPYEQYF
CDR3 DNA: TGTGCCAGCAGTGAACTGTTTAGGCCCTACGAGCAGTACTTC

J gene: TRBJ2-6
D gene: TRBD1
V gene: TRBV27
clone size: NA
CDR3 protein: CASSPTGGFWDSGANVLTF
CDR3 DNA: TGTGCCAGCAGTCCGACAGGGGGCTTTTGGGACTCTGGGGCCAACGTCCTGACTTTC

J gene: TRBJ1-1
D gene: NA
V gene: TRBV7-2
clone size: NA
CDR3 protein: CASSLGKELGAFF
CDR3 DNA: TGTGCCAGCAGCTTAGGAAAGGAGCTTGGAGCTTTCTTT

J gene: TRBJ2-7
D gene: NA
V gene: TRBV11-2
clone size: NA
CDR3 protein: CASSRVGVSYEQYF
CDR3 DNA: TGTGCCAGCAGCCGGGTAGGGGTCTCCTACGAGCAGTACTTC

J gene: TRBJ2-4
D gene: NA
V gene: TRBV28
clone size: NA
CDR3 protein: CASSGDILAKNIQYF
CDR3 DNA: TGTGCCAGCAGCGGCGACATACTAGCCAAAAACATTCAGTACTTC